The rows below give T cell receptor beta chains drawn from one sample of a study of vaccination and CD4 T cells after COVID-19. No antigen has been assigned to these receptors. MiXCR, run by TCRdb on the PCR reads, gives a single entry per CDR3 protein. Of fewer than 8,500 distinct CDR3 sequences detected, approximately 37% appear once; the ten largest clones hold under 30%. Input material: CD4+ T cells from blood, cultured in vitro. The origin of the receptors is a human donor in good health. Both conserved end residues are part of each CDR3. Fields, in order: V gene, clone size, J gene, D gene, CDR3 protein, CDR3 DNA. The D gene is left open where the match is weak. For some rows the clone size is stated as once, few or many, or as a class when expanded; others skip it.

>TRBV27|medium-sized|TRBJ2-5|NA
CASMPYAVQETQYF
TGTGCCAGCATGCCCTACGCAGTTCAAGAGACCCAGTACTTC
>TRBV7-3|NA|TRBJ1-1|NA
CASSFNRDTEAFF
TGTGCCAGCAGCTTTAACAGGGACACTGAAGCTTTCTTT
>TRBV25-1|few|TRBJ2-6|NA
CASSEGVAGANVLTF
TGTGCCAGCAGCGAAGGGGTTGCCGGGGCCAACGTCCTGACTTTC
>TRBV6-1|medium-sized|TRBJ2-2|NA
CASSEEASSGELFF
TGTGCCAGCAGTGAAGAGGCCTCCTCCGGGGAGCTGTTTTTT
>TRBV6-5|NA|TRBJ2-5|TRBD1
CASSYWDRDLGETQYF
TGTGCCAGCAGTTACTGGGACAGGGACTTGGGAGAGACCCAGTACTTC
>TRBV10-3|few|TRBJ1-2|NA
CAISPGDVNGYTF
TGTGCCATCTCTCCAGGGGACGTTAATGGCTACACCTTC
>TRBV20-1|few|TRBJ2-7|TRBD2
CSASGSGGFEQYF
TGCAGTGCTAGTGGTAGCGGGGGCTTCGAGCAGTACTTC
>TRBV7-8|NA|TRBJ2-6|NA
CASSTRISGANVLTF
TGTGCCAGCAGCACCCGGATCTCTGGGGCCAACGTCCTGACTTTC
>TRBV7-3|NA|TRBJ1-1|NA
CASSLRAVNTEAFF
TGTGCCAGCAGCTTAAGGGCAGTGAACACTGAAGCTTTCTTT
>TRBV12-3/TRBV12-4|NA|TRBJ2-5|TRBD2
CASSFQVGLTQETQYF
TGTGCCAGCAGTTTTCAGGTGGGACTAACCCAAGAGACCCAGTACTTC
>TRBV20-1|few|TRBJ1-5|NA
CSAIGGPLDQPQHF
TGCAGTGCTATAGGCGGGCCCCTTGATCAGCCCCAGCATTTT
>TRBV21-1|few|TRBJ1-3|NA
CASSKSAGNTIYF
TGTGCCAGCAGCAAATCCGCTGGAAACACCATATATTTT
>TRBV5-1|NA|TRBJ2-5|TRBD2
CASSLVLAGGQETQYF
TGCGCCAGCAGCTTGGTACTAGCGGGGGGGCAAGAGACCCAGTACTTC
>TRBV24-1|few|TRBJ2-1|NA
CATSDCLRQAEMYNEQFF
TGTGCCACCAGTGATTGTCTGAGACAGGCCGAAATGTACAATGAGCAGTTCTTC
>TRBV20-1|medium-sized|TRBJ1-6|NA
CSAVRDGNSPLHF
TGCAGTGCTGTCCGGGACGGTAATTCACCCCTCCACTTT
>TRBV18|NA|TRBJ1-2|NA
CASSPPASGGVLGYTF
TGTGCCAGCTCACCGCCAGCTAGTGGGGGCGTGCTTGGCTACACCTTC
>TRBV7-9|NA|TRBJ2-1|TRBD2
CASTASPSSGEQFF
TGTGCCAGCACCGCTTCCCCATCTAGCGGTGAGCAGTTCTTC
>TRBV6-5|NA|TRBJ2-7|TRBD1
CASSYSNRGTYEQYF
TGTGCCAGCAGTTACTCAAACAGGGGAACCTACGAGCAGTACTTC
>TRBV7-7|few|TRBJ2-1|NA
CASSASGNNEQFF
TGTGCCAGCAGCGCGAGCGGTAACAATGAGCAGTTCTTC
>TRBV24-1|NA|TRBJ2-1|NA
CATSDRTASSYNEQFF
TGTGCCACCAGTGATCGGACAGCCAGCTCCTACAATGAGCAGTTCTTC
>TRBV7-8|NA|TRBJ2-7|NA
CASSLAAWYEQYF
TGTGCCAGCAGCTTAGCGGCTTGGTACGAGCAGTACTTC
>TRBV4-2|NA|TRBJ1-1|TRBD1
CASSHPPGTGDTEAFF
TGTGCCAGCAGCCACCCACCCGGGACAGGGGACACTGAAGCTTTCTTT
>TRBV6-5|NA|TRBJ2-5|NA
CASSYYTSGARETQYF
TGTGCCAGCAGTTACTACACCTCAGGGGCGCGAGAGACCCAGTACTTC
>TRBV27|NA|TRBJ1-1|TRBD1
CASSFQQGRTEAFF
TGTGCCAGCAGTTTTCAACAGGGGCGCACTGAAGCTTTCTTT
>TRBV29-1|few|TRBJ1-1|NA
CSVAPRTVMNTEAFF
TGCAGCGTTGCACCTAGGACGGTTATGAACACTGAAGCTTTCTTT
>TRBV21-1|NA|TRBJ2-5|NA
CASSPRDQETQYF
TGTGCCAGCAGCCCAAGGGACCAAGAGACCCAGTACTTC
>TRBV10-3|NA|TRBJ2-3|NA
CAISEREYTDTQYF
TGTGCCATCAGTGAACGCGAGTACACAGATACGCAGTATTTT
>TRBV7-3|once|TRBJ2-3|TRBD2
CASSLAGGDTQYF
TGTGCCAGCAGCTTAGCGGGGGGGGATACGCAGTATTTT
>TRBV6-1|few|TRBJ1-5|NA
CASSEMPENQPQHF
TGTGCCAGCAGTGAGATGCCGGAGAATCAGCCCCAGCATTTT
>TRBV20-1|few|TRBJ1-3|NA
CSAMDSSSGNTIYF
TGCAGTGCGATGGACAGCTCCTCTGGAAACACCATATATTTT